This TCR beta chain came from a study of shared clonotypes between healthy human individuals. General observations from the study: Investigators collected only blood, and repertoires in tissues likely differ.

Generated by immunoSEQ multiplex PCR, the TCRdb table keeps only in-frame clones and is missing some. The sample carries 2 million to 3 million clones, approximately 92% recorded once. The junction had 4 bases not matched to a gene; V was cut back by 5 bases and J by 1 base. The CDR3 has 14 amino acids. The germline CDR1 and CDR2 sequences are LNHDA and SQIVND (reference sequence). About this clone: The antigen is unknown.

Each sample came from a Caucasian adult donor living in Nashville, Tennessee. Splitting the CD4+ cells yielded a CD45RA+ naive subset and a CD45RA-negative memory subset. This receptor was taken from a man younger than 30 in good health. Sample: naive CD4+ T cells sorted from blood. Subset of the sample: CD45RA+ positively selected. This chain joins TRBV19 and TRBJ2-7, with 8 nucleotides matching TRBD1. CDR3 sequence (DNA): TGTGCCAGTAGTCCGGACAGGGCTTCCTACGAGCAGTACTTC. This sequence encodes CASSPDRASYEQYF. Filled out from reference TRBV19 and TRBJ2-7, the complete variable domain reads DGGITQSPKYLFRKEGQNVTLSCEQNLNHDAMYWYRQDPGQGLRLIYYSQIVNDFQKGDIAEGYSVSREKKESFPLTVTSAQKNPTAFYLCASSPDRASYEQYFGPGTRLTVT.